This TCR beta chain was observed in a study of blood T cell repertoires in COVID-19. Study details: The samples span acute and convalescent COVID-19 from the United States, Italy and Spain. Nucleic acid was either cDNA or gDNA, and it came from T cells, B-cell-depleted T cells, or PBMCs.

Study processing details: Amplification from reference gene primers served as the basis for estimated nucleated cell counts. Libraries were prepared by immunoSEQ multiplex PCR; TCRdb keeps only in-frame clonotypes and omits some of them. V, J and clone size are taken as reported in that table, and D and trimming were inferred from the DNA itself. The sample has about 140,000 clones; around four fifths are singletons. The CDR3 loop spans 17 amino acids. Germline V lookup: CDR1 ENHRY, CDR2 SYGVKD. Trimming removed 0 bases from V and 6 bases from J, with 20 bases in between. The source is a man aged 55 to 70 who had recovered from COVID-19. The V and J genes are TRBV10-3 and TRBJ1-1, with D perhaps matching TRBD1 (6 bases). The sample consisted of peripheral blood. CDR3 sequence reads: CAISESRLARGSAEAFF. Written as DNA, the CDR3 is TGTGCCATCAGTGAGTCGAGACTGGCCAGGGGATCCGCTGAAGCTTTCTTT.